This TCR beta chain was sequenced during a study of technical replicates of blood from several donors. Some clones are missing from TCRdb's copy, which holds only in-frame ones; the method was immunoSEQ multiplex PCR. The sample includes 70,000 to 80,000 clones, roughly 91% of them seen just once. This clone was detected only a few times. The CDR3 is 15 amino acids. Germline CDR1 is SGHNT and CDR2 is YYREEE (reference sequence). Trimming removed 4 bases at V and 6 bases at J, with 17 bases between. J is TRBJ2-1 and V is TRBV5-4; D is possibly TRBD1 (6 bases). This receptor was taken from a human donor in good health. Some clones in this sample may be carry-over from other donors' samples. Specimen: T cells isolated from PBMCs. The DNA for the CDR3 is TGTGCCAGCAGCCCCCTTGGTGGACAGACCAATGAGCAGTTCTTC. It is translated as CASSPLGGQTNEQFF.